This passage covers 11 T cell receptor beta chains from one sample sequenced in a study of blood T cell repertoires in COVID-19. Repertoires were generated with immunoSEQ multiplex PCR, while TCRdb's copy carries only in-frame clones and drops some. This table holds 260,000 or so clones, roughly 90% found once. The specimen sequenced was PBMCs or T cells enriched from blood (not recorded which). The receptors come from a woman aged 25 to 45 with acute COVID-19.

V and J are TRBV6-5 and TRBJ1-2; 7 bases agree with TRBD1. J was trimmed by 6 bases and V by 8 bases; bases with no gene match: 6. The CDR3 is 12 residues long. Germline assignment: CDR1 MNHEY and CDR2 SVGAGI. The CDR3 DNA reads TGTGCCAGCCAACGGACAGGACATGGCTACACCTTC. It encodes CASQRTGHGYTF.

The J gene is TRBJ2-7, the V gene TRBV30; 9 bases align to TRBD2. The CDR3 has 15 amino acids. Germline CDR1 reads GTSNPN; CDR2 reads SVGIG (reference sequence). V shed 4 bases, J shed 2 bases, and the junction held 9 bases outside the gene matches. The CDR3: CAWNSPGLATYEQYF. DNA of the CDR3: TGTGCCTGGAATTCACCGGGACTAGCCACCTACGAGCAGTACTTC.

Only one count was recorded for this clone. The chain carries TRBV5-1 and TRBJ1-1; weak D call: TRBD1 (5 bases). There are 13 residues in the CDR3. Germline loops: CDR1 SGHRS, CDR2 YFSETQ. Trimming took 4 bases from V and 2 from J, leaving 9 bases between them. CDR3 sequence (DNA): TGCGCCAGCAGCACCGACAGTAACACTGAAGCTTTCTTT. Encoded protein: CASSTDSNTEAFF.

The rearrangement links TRBV2 to TRBJ1-2, with 8 bases fitting TRBD1. The junction had 5 bases not matched to a gene; V was cut back by 2 bases and J by 3 bases. The CDR3 is 15 amino acids. Germline V lookup: CDR1 SNHLY, CDR2 FYNNEI. CDR3 protein: CASSESTGGYYGYTF. The CDR3 DNA reads TGTGCCAGCAGTGAAAGCACAGGGGGGTACTATGGCTACACCTTC.

This chain uses TRBV29-1 with TRBJ1-3; D remains unclear. Germline CDR1 and CDR2: SQVTM and ANQGSEA. V was trimmed by 4 bases and J by 0 bases, leaving 7 bases between them. The CDR3 sequence is 13 residues long. Here the CDR3 reads CSVARSSGNTIYF. The CDR3 nucleotides read TGCAGCGTTGCCCGTAGCTCTGGAAACACCATATATTTT. Variable domain in full (rest from reference TRBV29-1 and TRBJ1-3): SAVISQKPSRDICQRGTSLTIQCQVDSQVTMMFWYRQQPGQSLTLIATANQGSEATYESGFVIDKFPISRPNLTFSTLTVSNMSPEDSSIYLCSVARSSGNTIYFGEGSWLTVV.

V is TRBV6-2 or TRBV6-3 and J is TRBJ2-2; 9 bases map to TRBD1. The CDR3 has 16 amino acids. Germline CDR1 reads MNHEY; CDR2 reads SVGEGT. The V and J ends lost 6 bases and 3 bases, in that order; junction bases with no gene match: 8. In DNA form, the CDR3 reads TGTGCCAGCAGCCCACTAGACAGGGGGTACACCGGGGAGCTGTTTTTT. Translation: CASSPLDRGYTGELFF.

The chain employs TRBV5-1 and TRBJ2-1, with no clear D. Germline lookup yields CDR1 SGHRS and CDR2 YFSETQ. The V end lost 0 bases, the J end lost 6 bases, and 10 bases lay between the germline ends. The CDR3 runs 14 residues. The CDR3 DNA is TGCGCCAGCAGCTTGGCCTGGGCATCCAATGAGCAGTTCTTC. Translated: CASSLAWASNEQFF.

The chain recombines TRBV11-3 with TRBJ2-7; 9 bases fit TRBD1. The trim removed 5 bases at V and 4 bases at J, leaving 3 bases unmatched. CDR3 length: 13 amino acids. Germline V CDR1 and CDR2: SGHNT, YENEEA. In nucleotides, the CDR3 is TGTGCCAGCAGCGCGGGACAGGGATACGAGCAGTACTTC. This translates into CASSAGQGYEQYF.

This clone was detected once. The chain is built from TRBV18 and TRBJ1-5, with D perhaps matching TRBD1 (6 bases). The CDR3 consists of 17 residues. CDR1 is KGHSH, CDR2 LQKENI, per germline. V lost 2 bases and J 1 base, leaving 15 bases between the germline ends. The CDR3 bases are TGTGCCAGCTCACCAATGGGCCCGGGACACAGCAATCAGCCCCAGCATTTT. Translating it yields CASSPMGPGHSNQPQHF.

The rearrangement joins TRBV5-5 to TRBJ2-4, with D perhaps TRBD1 (5 bases). This CDR3 has 16 residues. Germline-derived CDR1 and CDR2 are SGHKS and YYEKEE (reference sequence). V lost 4 bases to trimming and J lost 3 bases, with 17 bases between them. CDR3 DNA: TGTGCCAGCAGCCGTGAGCCAGGGCTGGGCAAAAACATTCAGTACTTC. Protein sequence: CASSREPGLGKNIQYF. The entire variable domain, with the rest obtained from reference TRBV5-5 and TRBJ2-4, is as follows: DAGVTQSPTHLIKTRGQQVTLRCSPISGHKSVSWYQQVLGQGPQFIFQYYEKEERGRGNFPDRFSARQFPNYSSELNVNALLLGDSALYLCASSREPGLGKNIQYFGAGTRLSVL.

The chain couples TRBV11-2 to TRBJ1-1; 7 nucleotides agree with TRBD1. The CDR3 totals 15 residues. Germline CDR1 is SGHAT and CDR2 is FQNNGV. Losses at the gene ends were 4 bases for V and 2 bases for J; bases not matched to a gene: 7. The DNA for the CDR3 is TGTGCCAGCAGCTATACATACAGGGGCAACACTGAAGCTTTCTTT. The encoded protein is CASSYTYRGNTEAFF.